The clone carrying this TCR beta chain was detected only a few times. Its antigen remains unidentified. This sample stems from a study of shared clonotypes between healthy human individuals. Trimming removed 5 bases from V and 4 bases from J; junction bases left unmatched: 3. This CDR3 has 14 amino acids. The V gene's germline CDR1 is SGHVS and CDR2 FQNEAQ. Profiled with immunoSEQ multiplex PCR; TCRdb holds only in-frame clones, not every one. The table lists nearly 750,000 clones, roughly 72% of them singletons, with about 1.8% in the top ten. HIV-negative, healthy adults without recent acute infections or vaccinations were the donors. In the CD4+ fraction, cells were divided into CD45RA+ naive and CD45RA-negative memory subsets. Study-wide results and caveats: Around 5% of naive CD4 clonotypes were shared across a handful of donors.

The gene calls are TRBV7-8 and TRBJ2-3; 10 positions agree with TRBD2. This TCR was recovered from a woman in her thirties in good health. Sequenced material: memory CD4+ T cells sorted from blood. Subset denoted: CD45RA-negative fraction. CDR3 protein: CASSEREGADTQYF. The CDR3 DNA sequence: TGTGCCAGCAGCGAGCGGGAGGGCGCAGATACGCAGTATTTT.